This T cell receptor beta chain was observed in a study of cytomegalovirus exposure and HLA in healthy donors. Study results and limitations: Later analysis associated a missense DCLRE1C variant with TCR beta V- and J-gene trimming. A previous analysis found most TCR beta V segments productive roughly 87% or roughly 30% of the time. Among TCR sequences, most were rare, though some public TCRs appeared in many donors.

This CDR3 has 17 residues. V shed 1 base and J 1 base; nucleotides not matched to a gene: 7. Germline-derived CDR1 and CDR2 are LGHNA and YSLEER. This clone was seen a single time. The antigen remains unidentified. Each donor was nominally healthy when sampled (though unrecorded immune exposures were likely). Primers included in the PCR were 60 Vbeta and 13 Jbeta primers. Sequencing used immunoSEQ multiplex PCR; TCRdb keeps in-frame clones, though not all of them. The sample lists 150,000 to 200,000 clones; roughly 73% were seen once. Sequencing was done on a sample of PBMCs. This receptor was obtained from a woman aged 25 to 45 in good health and CMV-seronegative. V is TRBV4-3 and J is TRBJ2-3, with TRBD2 matching 8 bases. The CDR3 loop is CASSQGLTGGGTDTQYF. The CDR3 DNA follows: TGCGCCAGCAGCCAAGGATTAACGGGAGGGGGCACAGATACGCAGTATTTT.